This is a list of T cell receptor beta chains from one sample in a study of Graves' ophthalmopathy and Graves' hyperthyroidism. TCRdb reprocessed the multiplex PCR reads with MiXCR, giving one entry per CDR3 protein. Among 650,000 to 800,000 distinct CDR3 sequences listed, just over 40% were seen once. Sequencing was carried out using peripheral blood. All receptors derive from an adult man with Graves' ophthalmopathy. Both conserved end residues are part of each CDR3. D genes are given only for firm matches. Part of the rows lack a size; the others show once, few, many or a class for expanded clones.

d_gene	v_gene	abundance	j_gene	CDR3nt	CDR3aa
.	TRBV7-2	many	TRBJ1-2	TGTGCCAGCAGCTTACTCCCCGGTAACTATGGCTACACCTTC	CASSLLPGNYGYTF
.	TRBV10-3	many	TRBJ2-5	TGTACCATCAGGGGACTAAAAGAGACCCAGTACTTC	CTIRGLKETQYF
.	TRBV10-3	many	TRBJ2-7	TGTGCCATCAGGGCAGGGACTTACAGCCACTACGAGCAGTACTTC	CAIRAGTYSHYEQYF
TRBD1	TRBV7-7	.	TRBJ1-3	TGTGCTAGCAGCCCACAGGGGGCAAACACCATATATTTT	CASSPQGANTIYF
TRBD1	TRBV20-1	many	TRBJ1-5	TGCAGTGCTAGACCCCTTCTCGGACAGGGAGAAGGCAATCAGCCCCAGCATTTT	CSARPLLGQGEGNQPQHF
.	TRBV11-1	few	TRBJ1-2	TGTGCCAGCAGTTGGGGGCGGGAGGAAGCTAACTATGGCTACACCTTC	CASSWGREEANYGYTF
.	TRBV2	many	TRBJ1-2	TGTGCCAGCAGAGCCAGGGGAAAGGTTGGCTACACCTTC	CASRARGKVGYTF
TRBD1	TRBV7-2	.	TRBJ2-5	TGTGCCAGCAGCTTAGCCATCCCGGGACAGGGGGCAGAGACCCAGTACTTC	CASSLAIPGQGAETQYF
TRBD1	TRBV9	.	TRBJ1-1	TGTGCCAGCAGCGGACCGGACAGGAGGGCCACTGAAGCTTTCTTT	CASSGPDRRATEAFF
.	TRBV15	few	TRBJ1-1	TGTGCCACGACAGGGAACACTGAAGCTTTCTTT	CATTGNTEAFF
TRBD1	TRBV5-1	many	TRBJ2-5	TGCGCCAGCAGCTTGGATGGACAGGGAGAGACCCAGTACTTC	CASSLDGQGETQYF
.	TRBV11-2	many	TRBJ2-5	TGTGCCAGCAGCTTATTGCGGCAGGTAGAGACCCAGTACTTC	CASSLLRQVETQYF
.	TRBV2	few	TRBJ2-7	TGTGCTAGACCCCAGGGTCGCTACGAGCAGTACTTC	CARPQGRYEQYF
TRBD1	TRBV12-5	few	TRBJ1-6	TGTGCTAGTGGTTTGGTACATGGGACAGAGGCGGGTAATTCACCCCTCCACTTT	CASGLVHGTEAGNSPLHF
TRBD2	TRBV7-9	few	TRBJ2-7	TGTGCCAGCAGCCAAGATCGCGGTCAAGCGGGGGTATACGAGCAGTACTTC	CASSQDRGQAGVYEQYF
.	TRBV4-1	few	TRBJ2-5	TGCGCCAGCAGCCAAGAGAACAGGCAGCAAGAGACCCAGTACTTC	CASSQENRQQETQYF